The 9 T cell receptor beta chains listed next were all sequenced from one sample in a study of vaccination and CD4 T cells after COVID-19. Treatment noted: roughly 11-day PBMC culture with coronavirus spike peptide pools or control peptides (ViraFEST assay). The antigens of these receptors remain unknown. Cultured CD4+ T cell DNA was sequenced using the Oncomine TCR Beta short-read assay. TCRdb re-called the PCR reads with MiXCR, one entry per CDR3 protein. Altogether around 26,000 distinct CDR3 sequences are present, roughly 42% being singletons, with the ten largest covering roughly 10%. Material for sequencing was CD4+ T cells from blood, cultured in vitro. The receptors were gathered from a human donor who had recovered from COVID-19.

The J gene is TRBJ1-1, the V gene TRBV19; perhaps TRBD1 as D (5 bases). This CDR3 is built from 15 residues. The ends were cut back, 4 bases at V and 4 bases at J, with 16 bases in the middle. From germline, CDR1 is LNHDA and CDR2 SQIVND (reference sequence). The CDR3 sequence: CASSKGAAGGTEAFF. CDR3 sequence (DNA): TGTGCCAGTAGTAAAGGGGCCGCGGGGGGCACTGAAGCTTTCTTT.

This clonotype was recorded a few times. The gene calls are TRBV10-3 and TRBJ2-7, with 10 bases lining up with TRBD2. From germline, CDR1 is ENHRY and CDR2 SYGVKD. Losses at the gene ends were 7 bases for V and 1 base for J; bases not matched to a gene: 4. The CDR3 loop spans 14 amino acids. CDR3 residues: CAIKGLASSYEQYF. The CDR3 region has the DNA TGTGCCATCAAGGGACTAGCGTCATCCTACGAGCAGTACTTC.

V gene TRBV15 combines with J gene TRBJ1-5, with D possibly being TRBD1 (5 bases). V shed 2 bases and J shed 7 bases, with 18 bases lying between them. Germline CDR1 and CDR2: LNHNV and YYDKDF (reference sequence). The CDR3 consists of 16 residues. The DNA for the CDR3 is TGTGCCACCAGCAGACCAGGGCAGGGTGGGGGACAGCCCCAGCATTTT. Protein: CATSRPGQGGGQPQHF. The whole variable domain, remainder taken from reference TRBV15 and TRBJ1-5, is DAMVIQNPRYQVTQFGKPVTLSCSQTLNHNVMYWYQQKSSQAPKLLFHYYDKDFNNEADTPDNFQSRRPNTSFCFLDIRSPGLGDTAMYLCATSRPGQGGGQPQHFGDGTRLSIL.

The chain couples TRBV18 to TRBJ2-1; TRBD1 matches at 7 bases. The CDR3 is 17 residues long. Germline lookup yields CDR1 KGHSH and CDR2 LQKENI. Trimming removed 1 base from V and 0 bases from J; junction bases left unmatched: 6. This CDR3 reads CASSPLGQVSSYNEQFF. CDR3 nucleotide sequence: TGTGCCAGCTCACCACTAGGACAGGTTAGCTCCTACAATGAGCAGTTCTTC.

This clonotype was seen more than once but under ten times. Relative to the germline gene, one junction end is altered; a read error may explain this. The rearrangement uses TRBV27 and TRBJ1-2; D unresolved. The CDR3 is 13 amino acids. In germline, CDR1 is MNHEY, CDR2 SMNVEV (reference sequence). The CDR3 DNA sequence: TGTGCCAGCAGCTTATTCGGCACCTGGGGCTACACCTTC. It yields the protein CASSLFGTWGYTF.

The J gene is TRBJ2-5, the V gene TRBV21-1; whether TRBD1, the table's D call, matches the DNA was not checked. TRBV21-1 is annotated as a pseudogene. The CDR3 has 13 amino acids. The CDR3 region is CASSRTGRETQYF. Written as DNA, the CDR3 is TGTGCCAGCAGCAGAACAGGGCGAGAGACCCAGTACTTC.

The chain joins TRBV4-3 to TRBJ1-3; TRBD1 might be the D (5 bases). The germline V gene encodes CDR1 LGHNA and CDR2 YSLEER. Trimming stripped 3 bases from V and 1 base from J, with 10 bases between. The CDR3 sequence is 15 residues long. The CDR3 region has the DNA TGCGCCAGCAGCCACTTGGGACCGTCTGGAAACACCATATATTTT. It codes for CASSHLGPSGNTIYF.

In DNA form, the CDR3 reads TGTGCCAGCAGCCCACTAGCGGCGAGGGTCGGGGAGCTGTTTTTT. Its protein is CASSPLAARVGELFF. This sequence joins TRBV3-1 and TRBJ2-2; TRBD2 aligns across 8 bases. V trimming: 4 bases; J trimming: 7 bases; junction bases outside the gene matches: 8. The germline V gene has CDR1 LGHDT and CDR2 YNNKEL (reference sequence). The CDR3 sequence is 15 residues long.

This clonotype was observed a few times. A read error may account for a junction end that differs from germline. The chain links TRBV6-1 to TRBJ2-7, with 9 bases identical to TRBD1. Germline assignment: CDR1 MNHNS and CDR2 SASEGT. The CDR3 spans 14 residues. CDR3 sequence (DNA): TGTGCCAGCAGTCAAGCGGGACAGGGAACCGAGCAGTACTTC. Encoded protein: CASSQAGQGTEQYF.